This T cell receptor (beta chain) was captured in a study of T cell responses to AZD1222 COVID-19 vaccine. A word on this clone: As yet, its antigen is unknown.

Study-wide results and limits: Without day 14 samples, only post-peak T cell repertoires were studied.

The method was immunoSEQ multiplex PCR; TCRdb's version includes in-frame clones alone and lacks a portion of them. The sample includes tens of thousands of clones, around 90% of them seen just once. This TCR came from an adult in good health. This specimen consisted of peripheral blood, obtained on day 0 of AZD1222 vaccination.

The CDR3 bases are TGTGCCAGTAGTTTGGGGACCACGAACACCGGGGAGCTGTTTTTT. The encoded protein is CASSLGTTNTGELFF. This chain connects TRBV19 to TRBJ2-2; D is perhaps TRBD1 or TRBD2 (5 bases each). Germline V CDR1 and CDR2: LNHDA, SQIVND (reference sequence). The CDR3 covers 15 residues. Trimming cost V 5 bases and J 0 bases, with 10 bases left between them.